This note documents a single T cell receptor beta chain sequence. Its antigen remains unknown. This entry is derived from a study of OX40 agonist ivuxolimab in advanced cancers. Study details: Treatment of patients was with ivuxolimab, an agonistic anti-OX40 (CD134) antibody. Every 2 weeks, patients got intravenous ivuxolimab at one of six dose levels (0.01-10 mg/kg). Partial responses were observed in three patients, of whom one had hepatocellular carcinoma and two had cutaneous melanoma. Overall study findings and caveats: Which antigen the expanded peripheral T cells recognized is unknown.

TCRdb's copy holds only in-frame clones and misses some; the assay was immunoSEQ multiplex PCR. The profile shows under 85,000 clones, 81% of them singletons. CDR1 is KGHSH, CDR2 LQKENI, per germline. CDR3 length: 13 residues. The V end was cut by 2 bases, the J end by 3 bases, with 7 bases between. The sequence was collected from an adult with an advanced solid tumor such as melanoma, head and neck, liver or kidney cancer. The source was CD4+ or CD8+ T cells sorted from blood, collected in a trial of the OX40 agonist ivuxolimab. V gene TRBV18 combines with J gene TRBJ1-2; D remains ambiguous. CDR3 amino acids: CASSPVPDYGYTF. The DNA for the CDR3 is TGTGCCAGCTCACCAGTGCCAGACTATGGCTACACCTTC.